The rows below give T cell receptor delta chains drawn from one sample of a study of gamma-delta chains in newborns, infants, children. TCRdb re-called clones from the reads via CATT. The sample lists almost 4,000 delta-chain clones, around 40% seen once, with over 8.5% in the top ten. The sample consisted of blood, taken at week 6. The receptors come from a child who was a newborn, infant or young child, either healthy, febrile or measles-vaccinated (not recorded which). Each CDR3 is given with its conserved first and last residue. D genes are given only for firm matches. Rows may omit the clone size; those that give it use once, few, many or a size class.

D gene: TRDD3; V gene: TRDV2; clone size: medium-sized; J gene: TRDJ3; CDR3 protein: CACDVLGDESSWDTRQMFF; CDR3 DNA: TGTGCCTGTGACGTACTGGGGGACGAAAGCTCCTGGGACACCCGACAGATGTTTTTC
D gene: TRDD3; V gene: TRDV1; clone size: .; J gene: TRDJ1; CDR3 protein: CALGERVPFRPKTGGYSQLIF; CDR3 DNA: TGTGCTCTTGGGGAACGAGTTCCTTTCCGACCTAAAACTGGGGGATACAGCCAACTCATCTTT
D gene: TRDD3; V gene: TRAV29/DV5; clone size: .; J gene: TRDJ1; CDR3 protein: CAAPPLRPSFYWGIPPTDKLIF; CDR3 DNA: TGTGCAGCACCCCCCCTACGTCCTTCTTTCTACTGGGGGATCCCACCTACCGATAAACTCATCTTT
D gene: .; V gene: TRAV29/DV5; clone size: medium-sized; J gene: TRDJ1; CDR3 protein: CAASDGSRLGTLPRTDKLIF; CDR3 DNA: TGTGCAGCAAGCGACGGATCTCGGTTGGGGACCCTGCCTCGTACCGATAAACTCATCTTT
D gene: .; V gene: TRDV2; clone size: .; J gene: TRDJ1; CDR3 protein: CACDRSTYTDKPIF; CDR3 DNA: TGTGCCTGTGACCGTTCCACGTACACCGATAAACCCATCTTT
D gene: .; V gene: TRDV1; clone size: medium-sized; J gene: TRDJ1; CDR3 protein: CALGELTTTGPKLIF; CDR3 DNA: TGTGCTCTTGGGGAACTTACGACAACGGGTCCGAAACTCATCTTT
D gene: TRDD3; V gene: TRDV2; clone size: .; J gene: TRDJ1; CDR3 protein: CACDTVGGIRADKLIF; CDR3 DNA: TGTGCCTGTGACACCGTGGGGGGGATAAGGGCCGATAAACTCATCTTT
D gene: .; V gene: TRDV1; clone size: few; J gene: TRDJ2; CDR3 protein: CALGEGTLLVDFAAQLFF; CDR3 DNA: TGTGCTCTTGGGGAAGGGACCCTTCTCGTAGATTTTGCAGCACAACTCTTCTTT
D gene: .; V gene: TRDV2; clone size: medium-sized; J gene: TRDJ1; CDR3 protein: CACDPLGDTDKLIF; CDR3 DNA: TGTGCCTGTGATCCACTGGGAGACACCGATAAACTCATCTTT
D gene: TRDD3; V gene: TRDV2; clone size: few; J gene: TRDJ2; CDR3 protein: CACDTLGDTLTAQLFF; CDR3 DNA: TGTGCCTGTGACACCTTGGGGGATACTTTGACAGCACAACTCTTCTTT
D gene: .; V gene: TRDV3; clone size: .; J gene: TRDJ1; CDR3 protein: CAPTYTDKLIF; CDR3 DNA: TGTGCTCCCACCTACACCGATAAACTCATCTTT
D gene: TRDD3; V gene: TRDV1; clone size: .; J gene: TRDJ1; CDR3 protein: CALGERSKRYWGTDKLIF; CDR3 DNA: TGTGCTCTTGGGGAACGGTCTAAGAGGTACTGGGGGACCGATAAACTCATCTTT
D gene: TRDD3; V gene: TRDV1; clone size: .; J gene: TRDJ1; CDR3 protein: CALGELRGFLPSYWGILDDKLIF; CDR3 DNA: TGTGCTCTTGGGGAACTTAGGGGCTTCCTACCTTCTTACTGGGGGATACTTGACGATAAACTCATCTTT
D gene: .; V gene: TRDV1; clone size: .; J gene: TRDJ1; CDR3 protein: CALGELFSYRSPGTYTDKLIF; CDR3 DNA: TGTGCTCTTGGGGAACTGTTCTCATACCGGTCTCCCGGGACGTACACCGATAAACTCATCTTT
D gene: .; V gene: TRDV1; clone size: .; J gene: TRDJ1; CDR3 protein: CALGERPFLPTTRGYGLLIF; CDR3 DNA: TGTGCTCTTGGGGAGCGCCCCTTCCTTCCTACGACCCGGGGATACGGGTTACTCATCTTT
D gene: TRDD3; V gene: TRDV1; clone size: .; J gene: TRDJ1; CDR3 protein: CALGEFPWGIREGSKADKLIF; CDR3 DNA: TGTGCTCTTGGGGAATTCCCCTGGGGGATACGCGAAGGAAGTAAGGCCGATAAACTCATCTTT
D gene: .; V gene: TRDV3; clone size: .; J gene: TRDJ1; CDR3 protein: CAFTTVENTVLVDLLFTDKLIF; CDR3 DNA: TGTGCCTTTACGACAGTTGAGAACACTGTACTGGTGGACCTTCTATTCACCGATAAACTCATCTTC
D gene: .; V gene: TRDV2; clone size: .; J gene: TRDJ3; CDR3 protein: CACDTVGSSWDTRQMFF; CDR3 DNA: TGTGCCTGTGACACCGTGGGGTCATCCTGGGACACCCGACAGATGTTTTTC
D gene: .; V gene: TRDV1; clone size: .; J gene: TRDJ1; CDR3 protein: CALGESYTGDSYTDKLIF; CDR3 DNA: TGTGCTCTTGGGGAATCCTACACTGGAGACTCGTACACCGATAAACTCATCTTT
D gene: TRDD3; V gene: TRDV1; clone size: .; J gene: TRDJ1; CDR3 protein: CALGVDSYPTSMGTTGGYVQPTDKLIF; CDR3 DNA: TGTGCTCTTGGGGTTGATTCCTACCCCACCAGTATGGGCACTACTGGGGGATACGTCCAACCCACCGATAAACTCATCTTT
D gene: TRDD3; V gene: TRDV1; clone size: .; J gene: TRDJ1; CDR3 protein: CALVSHGRLMGENTDKLIF; CDR3 DNA: TGTGCTCTTGTATCGCACGGACGTTTAATGGGGGAGAACACCGATAAACTCATCTTT
D gene: .; V gene: TRDV2; clone size: .; J gene: TRDJ3; CDR3 protein: CACDVLGFWDTRQMFF; CDR3 DNA: TGTGCCTGTGACGTACTGGGCTTCTGGGACACCCGACAGATGTTTTTC
D gene: TRDD3; V gene: TRDV1; clone size: once; J gene: TRDJ1; CDR3 protein: CALGELKPSNGYTGEYRVGLVLGDKLIF; CDR3 DNA: TGTGCTCTTGGGGAACTAAAGCCTTCTAACGGGTATACTGGGGAATACAGGGTAGGACTGGTACTGGGCGATAAACTCATCTTT
D gene: .; V gene: TRDV2; clone size: medium-sized; J gene: TRDJ1; CDR3 protein: CACDTDHHTDKLIF; CDR3 DNA: TGTGCCTGTGACACCGACCATCACACCGATAAACTCATCTTT
D gene: .; V gene: TRDV2; clone size: few; J gene: TRDJ3; CDR3 protein: CACDTAGRSSWDTRQMFF; CDR3 DNA: TGTGCCTGTGACACCGCTGGGAGAAGCTCCTGGGACACCCGACAGATGTTTTTC
D gene: TRDD3; V gene: TRDV1; clone size: .; J gene: TRDJ1; CDR3 protein: CALGGFSFGGYTDKLIF; CDR3 DNA: TGTGCTCTTGGGGGCTTTTCTTTTGGGGGATACACCGATAAACTCATCTTT
D gene: TRDD3; V gene: TRDV2; clone size: medium-sized; J gene: TRDJ3; CDR3 protein: CACDTMSGGYGPGSWDTRQMFF; CDR3 DNA: TGTGCCTGTGACACGATGTCTGGGGGCTATGGTCCGGGTTCCTGGGACACCCGACAGATGTTTTTC
D gene: TRDD3; V gene: TRDV1; clone size: few; J gene: TRDJ1; CDR3 protein: CALNVDLLPGGYAADKLIF; CDR3 DNA: TGTGCTCTTAATGTCGATCTACTTCCTGGGGGATACGCTGCCGATAAACTCATCTTT
D gene: .; V gene: TRDV1; clone size: .; J gene: TRDJ1; CDR3 protein: CALGERSTLYTDKLIF; CDR3 DNA: TGTGCTCTTGGGGAACGGTCCACTCTTTACACCGATAAACTCATCTTT
D gene: TRDD3; V gene: TRDV3; clone size: .; J gene: TRDJ1; CDR3 protein: CAFRTPPGISYTDKLIF; CDR3 DNA: TGTGCCTTTCGAACACCACCGGGGATATCGTACACCGATAAACTCATCTTT
D gene: TRDD3; V gene: TRDV2; clone size: .; J gene: TRDJ1; CDR3 protein: CACDPRVLGDKLIF; CDR3 DNA: TGTGCCTGTGACCCGAGGGTACTGGGGGATAAACTCATCTTT
D gene: TRDD3; V gene: TRDV1; clone size: few; J gene: TRDJ1; CDR3 protein: CALGTKGRIPRGGYDKLIF; CDR3 DNA: TGTGCTCTTGGGACCAAAGGGAGGATTCCGCGCGGGGGATACGATAAACTCATCTTT
D gene: TRDD3; V gene: TRDV2; clone size: .; J gene: TRDJ1; CDR3 protein: CACDKLWGTPFLYTDKLIF; CDR3 DNA: TGTGCCTGTGACAAACTATGGGGGACTCCCTTTCTGTACACCGATAAACTCATCTTT
D gene: .; V gene: TRDV2; clone size: few; J gene: TRDJ3; CDR3 protein: CACDTFGGSLSSWDTRQMFF; CDR3 DNA: TGTGCCTGTGACACCTTTGGGGGCTCCCTCAGCTCCTGGGACACCCGACAGATGTTTTTC
D gene: TRDD3; V gene: TRDV1; clone size: .; J gene: TRDJ1; CDR3 protein: CALGVGPLTGGYRGYTDKLIF; CDR3 DNA: TGTGCTCTTGGGGTCGGTCCTCTAACTGGGGGATACCGAGGGTACACCGATAAACTCATCTTT
D gene: TRDD3; V gene: TRDV1; clone size: .; J gene: TRDJ1; CDR3 protein: CALGETVLGDTRADKLIF; CDR3 DNA: TGTGCTCTTGGGGAAACCGTACTGGGGGATACAAGAGCCGATAAACTCATCTTT
D gene: TRDD3; V gene: TRDV2; clone size: medium-sized; J gene: TRDJ1; CDR3 protein: CACDTGGYVGLTDKLIF; CDR3 DNA: TGTGCCTGTGACACTGGGGGATACGTCGGGTTGACCGATAAACTCATCTTT
D gene: TRDD3; V gene: TRAV29/DV5; clone size: medium-sized; J gene: TRDJ1; CDR3 protein: CAASASLGILVTDKLIF; CDR3 DNA: TGTGCAGCAAGCGCGAGTTTAGGGATACTTGTAACCGATAAACTCATCTTT
D gene: .; V gene: TRDV3; clone size: medium-sized; J gene: TRDJ1; CDR3 protein: CAFWCGGPCTDKLIF; CDR3 DNA: TGTGCCTTTTGGTGCGGGGGTCCGTGCACCGATAAACTCATCTTT
D gene: TRDD3; V gene: TRDV1; clone size: .; J gene: TRDJ3; CDR3 protein: CALGIPPSYSLGDRGDWDTRQMFF; CDR3 DNA: TGTGCTCTTGGGATACCCCCTTCCTACTCACTGGGGGATAGAGGAGACTGGGACACCCGACAGATGTTTTTC
D gene: TRDD3; V gene: TRDV1; clone size: .; J gene: TRDJ1; CDR3 protein: CALGEGLPKVGDTLFYTDKLIF; CDR3 DNA: TGTGCTCTTGGGGAAGGCCTTCCTAAGGTGGGGGATACCCTCTTCTACACCGATAAACTCATCTTT
D gene: TRDD3; V gene: TRDV2; clone size: .; J gene: TRDJ3; CDR3 protein: CACDTGNWGSSWDTRQMFF; CDR3 DNA: TGTGCCTGTGACACCGGGAACTGGGGGAGCTCCTGGGACACCCGACAGATGTTTTTC
D gene: TRDD3; V gene: TRDV1; clone size: .; J gene: TRDJ1; CDR3 protein: CALGELLSGGYGRLIF; CDR3 DNA: TGTGCTCTTGGGGAACTGCTCTCTGGGGGATACGGGAGACTCATCTTT
D gene: TRDD3; V gene: TRDV3; clone size: .; J gene: TRDJ1; CDR3 protein: CAVLLLLTGGYDKLIF; CDR3 DNA: TGTGCCGTGCTCCTTCTTCTTACCGGGGGATATGATAAACTCATCTTT
D gene: .; V gene: TRDV2; clone size: medium-sized; J gene: TRDJ1; CDR3 protein: CACDTQYSFTDKLIF; CDR3 DNA: TGTGCCTGTGACACGCAGTACTCCTTCACCGATAAACTCATCTTT
D gene: TRDD3; V gene: TRDV1; clone size: .; J gene: TRDJ1; CDR3 protein: CALGELGPPPPRGIRGTDKLIF; CDR3 DNA: TGTGCTCTTGGGGAATTGGGTCCTCCCCCTCCTAGGGGGATACGGGGTACCGATAAACTCATCTTT
D gene: TRDD3; V gene: TRDV1; clone size: .; J gene: TRDJ1; CDR3 protein: CALGELFVRHWGMTLYTDKLIF; CDR3 DNA: TGTGCTCTTGGGGAACTATTTGTCCGCCACTGGGGGATGACCCTATACACCGATAAACTCATCTTT
D gene: TRDD3; V gene: TRAV29/DV5; clone size: .; J gene: TRDJ1; CDR3 protein: CAASANYSYIPQRGDTGLIF; CDR3 DNA: TGTGCAGCAAGCGCGAATTATTCCTATATACCTCAAAGGGGGGATACAGGACTCATCTTT
D gene: TRDD3; V gene: TRDV2; clone size: .; J gene: TRDJ1; CDR3 protein: CACDTVQGPYWGISDKLIF; CDR3 DNA: TGTGCCTGTGACACCGTACAGGGTCCTTACTGGGGGATAAGCGATAAACTCATCTTT
D gene: TRDD3; V gene: TRDV3; clone size: .; J gene: TRDJ2; CDR3 protein: CAFLRPPGFTGGYAVALTAQLFF; CDR3 DNA: TGTGCCTTTCTTCGGCCACCCGGCTTTACTGGGGGATACGCAGTAGCTTTGACAGCACAACTCTTCTTT
D gene: TRDD3; V gene: TRDV2; clone size: .; J gene: TRDJ1; CDR3 protein: CACDTAVMGDTPYTDKLIF; CDR3 DNA: TGTGCCTGTGACACCGCTGTAATGGGGGATACCCCTTACACCGATAAACTCATCTTT
D gene: .; V gene: TRAV29/DV5; clone size: medium-sized; J gene: TRDJ1; CDR3 protein: CAASEIVRPETDKLIF; CDR3 DNA: TGTGCAGCAAGCGAGATAGTGCGACCGGAAACGGATAAACTCATCTTT
D gene: TRDD3; V gene: TRDV2; clone size: few; J gene: TRDJ1; CDR3 protein: CACDMRGIHDGTDKLIF; CDR3 DNA: TGTGCCTGTGACATGAGGGGGATCCACGACGGGACCGATAAACTCATCTTT
D gene: .; V gene: TRDV1; clone size: medium-sized; J gene: TRDJ1; CDR3 protein: CALGESSYWVTTDKLIF; CDR3 DNA: TGTGCTCTTGGGGAATCCTCCTACTGGGTAACTACCGATAAACTCATCTTT
D gene: .; V gene: TRDV2; clone size: few; J gene: TRDJ3; CDR3 protein: CACDTGGPSSWDTRQMFF; CDR3 DNA: TGTGCCTGTGACACTGGGGGGCCCAGCTCCTGGGACACCCGACAGATGTTTTTC
D gene: TRDD3; V gene: TRDV1; clone size: .; J gene: TRDJ1; CDR3 protein: CALGEISADWGIRGAYTDKLIF; CDR3 DNA: TGTGCTCTTGGGGAAATTTCCGCGGACTGGGGGATACGGGGCGCGTACACCGATAAACTCATCTTT
D gene: .; V gene: TRAV29/DV5; clone size: medium-sized; J gene: TRDJ1; CDR3 protein: CAATTGDLNTDKLIF; CDR3 DNA: TGTGCAGCTACCACGGGGGACTTAAACACCGATAAACTCATCTTT